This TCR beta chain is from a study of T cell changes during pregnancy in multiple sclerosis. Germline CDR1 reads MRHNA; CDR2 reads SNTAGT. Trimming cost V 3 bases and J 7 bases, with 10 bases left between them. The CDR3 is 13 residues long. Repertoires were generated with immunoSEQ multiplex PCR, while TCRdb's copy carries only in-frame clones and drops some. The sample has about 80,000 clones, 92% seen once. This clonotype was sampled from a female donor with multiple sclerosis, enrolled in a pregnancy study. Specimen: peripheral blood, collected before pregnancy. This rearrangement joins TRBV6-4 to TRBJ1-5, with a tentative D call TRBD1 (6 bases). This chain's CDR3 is CASSEGARQPQHF. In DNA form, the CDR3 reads TGTGCCAGCAGTGAGGGGGCACGGCAGCCCCAGCATTTT.